The 13 T cell receptor beta chains listed next were all sequenced from one sample in a study of blood T cells in healthy people across ages. A sample-barcoded 5' primer and a J-beta primer mix were used in a second PCR of roughly 6 to 11 cycles. TCRdb re-analysed the 5' RACE reads in MiXCR, keeping a single row per CDR3 protein. The sample consists of some 760,000 distinct CDR3 sequences, 25% of them appearing once. These data were also filed under a second study, of T cells of mothers and their children.

The sample consisted of blood. These receptors all stem from a boy between 10 and 17 years old in good health.

The rearrangement joins TRBV10-3 to TRBJ1-4; D is unresolved. V shed 2 bases and J shed 0 bases, with 7 bases lying between them. The CDR3 is 15 amino acids. Germline V gives CDR1 ENHRY, CDR2 SYGVKD. The CDR3 coding sequence is TGTGCCATCAGTGAGCAGTACCCAACTAATGAAAAACTGTTTTTT. It codes for CAISEQYPTNEKLFF.

The CDR3 loop is CASSPLGSGGAGEQFF. The CDR3 nucleotides are TGTGCCAGCAGCCCCCTAGGTAGCGGGGGGGCCGGAGAGCAGTTCTTC. The V and J genes are TRBV9 and TRBJ2-5, with 11 nucleotides matching TRBD2. The J call is uncertain, as TRBJ2-1 better fits the DNA end. The CDR3 covers 16 residues. Germline-derived CDR1 and CDR2 are SGDLS and YYNGEE.

The rearrangement links TRBV19 to TRBJ1-3; D is unresolved. This CDR3 is built from 15 residues. V was clipped by 7 bases and J by 1 base, with 14 bases between them. Germline assignment: CDR1 LNHDA and CDR2 SQIVND (reference sequence). The CDR3 is CASNEDPLSGNTIYF. CDR3 DNA sequence: TGTGCCAGTAACGAGGACCCGCTTTCTGGAAACACCATATATTTT.

V is TRBV7-9 and J is TRBJ2-5, with D possibly being TRBD2 (5 bases). Germline CDR1 SEHNR, CDR2 FQNEAQ (reference sequence). Between the trimmed V and J ends, which lost 4 bases and 2 bases, there was a span of 17 bases. CDR3 length: 16 residues. The CDR3 loop reads CASSSRAGLSQETQYF. CDR3 nucleotide sequence: TGTGCCAGCAGCTCCCGCGCGGGCCTAAGTCAAGAGACCCAGTACTTC.

In its sample, this clonotype was seen a few times. The rearrangement uses TRBV5-1 and TRBJ2-5, with D possibly matching TRBD2 (5 bases). TRBJ2-1 matches the DNA end more closely, so the J call is doubtful. This CDR3 has 16 amino acids. Germline V gives CDR1 SGHRS, CDR2 YFSETQ. The CDR3 sequence is CASSLIFLASYNEQFF. The DNA for the CDR3 is TGCGCCAGCAGCCTAATATTTCTAGCCTCGTACAATGAGCAGTTCTTC.

The V gene is TRBV7-9, the J gene TRBJ2-2; 7 nucleotides line up with TRBD2. The germline V gene encodes CDR1 SEHNR and CDR2 FQNEAQ (reference sequence). This CDR3 has 13 residues. V shed 5 bases, J shed 6 bases, and the junction held 3 bases outside the gene matches. CDR3 protein: CASSPTSAGELFF. The CDR3 region has the DNA TGTGCCAGCAGCCCTACTAGCGCCGGGGAGCTGTTTTTT.

About this clonotype: A read error may be the cause here, since a much bigger clone is one base away. V gene TRBV29-1 combines with J gene TRBJ2-2; tentatively, D is TRBD2 (6 bases). V lost 3 bases and J lost 1, with 6 bases in between. The CDR3 totals 13 residues. Per germline, CDR1 SQVTM and CDR2 ANQGSEA. This chain's CDR3 is CSVDGGNTGELFF. CDR3 bases: TGCAGCGTTGACGGGGGGAACACCGGGGAGCTGTTTTTT.

This clonotype has a handful of counts. The V call is TRBV11-3, the J call TRBJ2-1; possibly TRBD1 for D (6 bases). TRBJ2-7 matches the DNA end more closely, so the J call is doubtful. Germline loops: CDR1 SGHNT, CDR2 YENEEA. This CDR3 comprises 16 residues. The CDR3 sequence is CASSLEGQGPFYEQYF. CDR3 coding DNA: TGTGCCAGCAGCTTAGAGGGGCAGGGGCCCTTTTACGAGCAGTACTTC.

V and J are TRBV10-3 and TRBJ1-4; D unresolved. This CDR3 is 16 amino acids long. Germline CDR1 and CDR2: ENHRY and SYGVKD. V was shortened by 0 bases and J by 0 bases, with 8 bases between the two germline ends. In nucleotides, the CDR3 is TGTGCCATCAGTGAGTCGGTAACAGCAACTAATGAAAAACTGTTTTTT. Residues: CAISESVTATNEKLFF.

The chain employs TRBV5-6 and TRBJ2-5; no definite D call. V was shortened by 0 bases and J by 3 bases, with 9 bases between the two germline ends. The CDR3 length is 14 residues. The germline V gene has CDR1 SGHDT and CDR2 YYEEEE. The chain's CDR3 is CASSLARREETQYF. CDR3 nucleotides: TGTGCCAGCAGCTTGGCACGAAGGGAAGAGACCCAGTACTTC.

Of note for this clonotype: One junction end does not reproduce the germline sequence, and a read error may be involved. The gene calls are TRBV7-2 and TRBJ2-5; TRBD2 is a possible D gene (6 bases). The CDR3 length is 16 residues. The V gene's germline CDR1 is SGHTA and CDR2 FQGNSA. The CDR3 here is CASSLNGGEFGETQHF. In DNA, the CDR3 is TGTGCCAGCAGCTTAAATGGCGGGGAGTTTGGGGAGACCCAGCACTTC.

The chain employs TRBV6-2 or TRBV6-3 and TRBJ2-7; 7 nucleotides agree with TRBD1. The CDR3 consists of 14 residues. With V trimmed by 6 bases and J by 5 bases, 10 bases remained unmatched. The germline CDR1 and CDR2 sequences are MNHEY and SVGEGT. CDR3 loop: CASSPVKGANEQYF. The CDR3 DNA is TGTGCCAGCAGCCCAGTGAAGGGGGCTAACGAGCAGTACTTC.

The chain carries TRBV7-9 and TRBJ2-1, with a weak D call TRBD2 (6 bases). The germline V gene has CDR1 SEHNR and CDR2 FQNEAQ (reference sequence). V shed 5 bases and J shed 5 bases, with 13 bases lying between them. The CDR3 is made up of 14 amino acids. CDR3 protein: CASSIGTQNNEQFF. Here the CDR3 DNA reads TGTGCCAGCAGCATCGGGACTCAAAACAATGAGCAGTTCTTC.